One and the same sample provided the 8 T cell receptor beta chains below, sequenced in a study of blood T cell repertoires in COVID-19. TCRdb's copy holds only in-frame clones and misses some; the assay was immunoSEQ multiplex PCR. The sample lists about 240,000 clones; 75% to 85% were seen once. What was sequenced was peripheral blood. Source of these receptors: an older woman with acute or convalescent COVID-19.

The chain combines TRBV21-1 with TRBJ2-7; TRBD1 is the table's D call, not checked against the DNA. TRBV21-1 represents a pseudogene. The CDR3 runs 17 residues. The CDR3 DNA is TGTGCCAGCAGCAAACGGGACAAACCTATCCTCTCCTACGAGCAGTACTTC. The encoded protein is CASSKRDKPILSYEQYF.

The CDR3 reads CASSKTGAQHF. CDR3 in DNA: TGTGCCAGCAGCAAAACAGGGGCCCAGCATTTT. The V and J genes are TRBV21-1 and TRBJ1-5; the table's D call TRBD1 went unverified against the DNA. TRBV21-1 is labeled a pseudogene. This CDR3 has 11 amino acids.

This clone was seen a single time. The CDR3 region is CASSPTGLGEGEQFF. The CDR3 nucleotides are TGTGCCAGCAGCCCAACGGGACTCGGGGAGGGTGAGCAGTTCTTC. The chain couples TRBV9 to TRBJ2-1; 7 bases map to TRBD2. V dropped 4 bases and J dropped 9; count of bases not matched to a gene: 13. CDR1 is SGDLS, CDR2 YYNGEE, per germline. The CDR3 spans 15 residues.

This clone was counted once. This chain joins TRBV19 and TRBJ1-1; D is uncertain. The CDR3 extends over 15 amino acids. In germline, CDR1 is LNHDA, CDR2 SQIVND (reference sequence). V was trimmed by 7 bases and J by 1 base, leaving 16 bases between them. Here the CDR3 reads CASINPASGNTEAFF. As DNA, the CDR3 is TGTGCCAGTATTAACCCCGCCTCGGGGAACACTGAAGCTTTCTTT.

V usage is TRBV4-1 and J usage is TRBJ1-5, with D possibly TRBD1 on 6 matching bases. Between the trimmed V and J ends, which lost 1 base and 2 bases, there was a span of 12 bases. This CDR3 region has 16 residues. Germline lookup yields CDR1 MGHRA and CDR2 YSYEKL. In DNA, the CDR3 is TGCGCCAGCAGCCAAGGAGGGGGGGTCGGCAATCAGCCCCAGCATTTT. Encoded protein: CASSQGGGVGNQPQHF.

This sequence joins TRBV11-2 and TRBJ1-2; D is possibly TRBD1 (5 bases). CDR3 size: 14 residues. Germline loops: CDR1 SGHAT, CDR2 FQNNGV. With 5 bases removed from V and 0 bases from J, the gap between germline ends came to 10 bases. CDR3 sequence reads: CASSEDSANYGYTF. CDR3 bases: TGTGCCAGCAGCGAAGACAGTGCTAACTATGGCTACACCTTC.

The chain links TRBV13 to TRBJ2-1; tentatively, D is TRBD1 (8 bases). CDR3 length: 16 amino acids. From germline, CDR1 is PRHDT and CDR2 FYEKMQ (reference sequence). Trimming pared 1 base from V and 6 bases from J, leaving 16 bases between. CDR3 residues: CASSLAGGQEGNEQFF. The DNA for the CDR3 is TGTGCCAGCAGCTTAGCGGGGGGACAGGAGGGCAATGAGCAGTTCTTC.

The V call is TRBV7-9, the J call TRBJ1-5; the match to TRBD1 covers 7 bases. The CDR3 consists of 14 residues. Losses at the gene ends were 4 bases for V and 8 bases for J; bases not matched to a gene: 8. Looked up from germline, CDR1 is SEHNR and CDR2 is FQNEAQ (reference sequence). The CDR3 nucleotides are TGTGCCAGCAGCTCACAGGGGTCGAAAGAGCCCCAGCATTTT. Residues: CASSSQGSKEPQHF.